The source of this TCR beta chain is a study of post-analysis software for immune sequencing data. Looked up from germline, CDR1 is SGHRS and CDR2 is YFSETQ. The CDR3 runs to 14 residues. J lost 2 bases, V lost 2 bases, and 3 bases had no gene match. This clonotype was seen a few times. No antigen is known for it. Unique molecular identifiers had been added to the TCR beta cDNA libraries. TCRdb re-called the PCR reads with MiXCR, one entry per CDR3 protein. Found here are 450,000 or so distinct CDR3 sequences, around 40% of them singletons; the top ten hold 9% to 13%. Overall study results and limits: Elevated frequency relative to controls characterized 4 or 5 TRBV segments in patients, TRBV5-6, TRBV5-1 and TRBV20-1 among them. Samples from one preparation batch, clustered by F measure, grouped strongly together. Compared against controls, patients with multiple sclerosis displayed significantly lower normalized Chao1 diversity.

The sequenced sample consisted of blood. This receptor was identified in a girl between 10 and 17 years old with multiple sclerosis. The V and J genes are TRBV5-1 and TRBJ1-2, with 7 bases fitting TRBD1. The CDR3 DNA is TGCGCCAGCAGCTTTGGGACAGAAAACTATGGCTACACCTTC. This encodes CASSFGTENYGYTF.